These T cell receptor beta chains were read from a single sample in a study of cytomegalovirus exposure and HLA in healthy donors. The table came from immunoSEQ multiplex PCR; TCRdb's copy has only in-frame clones and leaves some out. The repertoire holds about 130,000 clones, with around 80% as singletons. Sequenced material: PBMCs. Source of these receptors: a middle-aged man in good health and CMV-seropositive. Each CDR3 is given with its conserved first and last residue. A D gene is named only where the DNA matches it firmly. Rows give clone size only sometimes, using once, few, many, or a class for an expanded clone.

D	V	size	J	DNA	CDR3
TRBD1	TRBV28	NA	TRBJ2-1	TGTGCCAGCAGTCTGGGACAGGGGGGCGGGTTCTTC	CASSLGQGGGFF
NA	TRBV7-3	NA	TRBJ2-3	TGTGCCAGCAGCTCGGACGGGAAGACCACAGATACGCAGTATTTT	CASSSDGKTTDTQYF
NA	TRBV19	once	TRBJ2-6	TGTGCCAGTAGTATACAACTACCTGGGGCCAACGTCCTGACTTTC	CASSIQLPGANVLTF
TRBD1	TRBV12-5	NA	TRBJ2-5	TGTGCTAGTGGTGCAACCCGGGACAGGGTTGGCCGGGAGACCCAGTACTTC	CASGATRDRVGRETQYF
NA	TRBV5-6	NA	TRBJ2-7	TGTGCCAGCAGCTTGGCCCCGGGTGCCTCCTACGAGCAGTACTTC	CASSLAPGASYEQYF
NA	TRBV6-1	many	TRBJ1-5	TGTGCCAGCAGTGACGAGGGATCTAGGTCTGTTAGCAATCAGCCCCAGCATTTT	CASSDEGSRSVSNQPQHF
TRBD1	TRBV6-6	NA	TRBJ2-5	TGTGCCAGCAGCCGACAGGGAGAGACCCAGTACTTC	CASSRQGETQYF
NA	TRBV6-6	NA	TRBJ1-2	TGTGCCAGCAGTTCCCTCGGGTCTAACTATGGCTACACCTTC	CASSSLGSNYGYTF
NA	TRBV19	NA	TRBJ2-7	TGTGCCAGTAGTACCGTAGAGGGATACGAGCAGTACTTC	CASSTVEGYEQYF
NA	TRBV7-8	once	TRBJ2-1	TGTGCCAGCAGCCCAGGTCACAATGAGCAGTTCTTC	CASSPGHNEQFF
TRBD2	TRBV7-9	NA	TRBJ2-3	TGTGCCAGCAGCTTGGGGTTGAGCGGGGGGCTCACAGATACGCAGTATTTT	CASSLGLSGGLTDTQYF
NA	TRBV6-1	NA	TRBJ1-1	TGTGCCAGCAGTGAAGTGTTCAGCGCAACTAAAGCTTTCTTT	CASSEVFSATKAFF
TRBD1	TRBV18	NA	TRBJ2-3	TGTGCCAGCTCACTTATTAGGGGCGACAGGGGGAGACCAGATACGCAGTATTTT	CASSLIRGDRGRPDTQYF
NA	TRBV11-2	few	TRBJ2-7	TGTGCCAGCAGCTTTAGTGCGGGACTCCACTACGAGCAGTACTTC	CASSFSAGLHYEQYF
NA	TRBV1	NA	TRBJ2-1	TGCACCAGCAGCCCAGAGCGAACAAGCGGGGGAAATTACAATGAGCAGTTCTTC	CTSSPERTSGGNYNEQFF
NA	TRBV5-1	once	TRBJ2-5	TGCGCCAGCAGCTTGGCGATCTTCGCGGGACAGGAGACCCAGTACTTC	CASSLAIFAGQETQYF
NA	TRBV2	NA	TRBJ1-5	TGTGCCAGCAGTGTTCCCCCAGGGAATCAGCCCCAGCATTTT	CASSVPPGNQPQHF
TRBD1	TRBV10-3	NA	TRBJ2-5	TGTGCCATCAGTGAAGTCAGGGGGCAGGAGACCCAGTACTTC	CAISEVRGQETQYF
NA	TRBV18	NA	TRBJ1-5	TGTGCCAGCTCACCAGGGGGGTATCAGCCCCAGCATTTT	CASSPGGYQPQHF
TRBD1	TRBV19	once	TRBJ1-6	TGTGCCTCTCGCCAGGGACAGGGACAATCACCCCTCCACTTT	CASRQGQGQSPLHF
NA	TRBV5-1	NA	TRBJ2-7	TGCGCCAGCAGCTTTGGAGGGGATCGCTACGAGCAGTACTTC	CASSFGGDRYEQYF
NA	TRBV21-1	NA	TRBJ2-7	TGTGCCAGCAGCGGCTGGTGGCTTTACGAGCAGTACTTC	CASSGWWLYEQYF
NA	TRBV11-2	once	TRBJ2-1	TGTGCCAGCCTCTCCACGGGAAACTCCTACAATGAGCAGTTCTTC	CASLSTGNSYNEQFF
NA	TRBV11-2	NA	TRBJ2-7	TGTGCCAGCAGCTCCAACTACGAGCAGTACTTC	CASSSNYEQYF
NA	TRBV19	few	TRBJ2-1	TGTGCCAGTAGTATGAACCAGCGCAATGAGCAGTTCTTC	CASSMNQRNEQFF
NA	TRBV5-1	NA	TRBJ1-4	TGCGCCAGCAGCTTGCAGGGGAGAGCGTTTAATGAAAAACTGTTTTTT	CASSLQGRAFNEKLFF
TRBD2	TRBV10-1	NA	TRBJ2-3	TGCGCCAGCAGTCCACCTAGCGGCGCCCCCGCCTTCTATTTT	CASSPPSGAPAFYF
TRBD1	TRBV19	few	TRBJ1-5	TGTGCCAGTAGTTGGGGACCCAACAGGGGACGAGGCAATCAGCCCCAGCATTTT	CASSWGPNRGRGNQPQHF
TRBD1	TRBV28	NA	TRBJ1-2	TGTGCCAGCAGTACAGGGGGCGGATATGGCTACACCTTC	CASSTGGGYGYTF
NA	TRBV28	NA	TRBJ1-4	TGTGCCAGCAAACAGTTAATGCAGTTTAATGAAAAACTGTTTTTT	CASKQLMQFNEKLFF
NA	TRBV7-9	NA	TRBJ1-6	TGTGCCAGCGGGCAGCCTTATAGTAATTCACCCCTCCACTTT	CASGQPYSNSPLHF
TRBD2	TRBV18	NA	TRBJ2-2	TGTGCCAGCTCACCACCCACTAGCGTGGACACCGGGGAGCTGTTTTTT	CASSPPTSVDTGELFF
NA	TRBV14	NA	TRBJ2-7	TGTGCCAGCAGCCTCGGACACCACTACGAGCAGTACTTC	CASSLGHHYEQYF
NA	TRBV5-4	few	TRBJ1-1	TGTGCCAGCAGCGCACTACAACTGATGAACACTGAAGCTTTCTTT	CASSALQLMNTEAFF
TRBD1	TRBV6-1	NA	TRBJ2-7	TGTGCCAGCAGGGAAGGACAGGGGAAAACCTACGAGCAGTACTTC	CASREGQGKTYEQYF
TRBD1	TRBV5-4	NA	TRBJ2-2	TGTGCCAGCAGCTTGGGGGCGGGACAGGGGGTTACCGGGGAGCTGTTTTTT	CASSLGAGQGVTGELFF
NA	TRBV7-9	NA	TRBJ1-4	TGTTCCAGCAGCAACAGCCAGGGGATTGAGGAAAAACTGTTTTTT	CSSSNSQGIEEKLFF
TRBD1	TRBV6-1	NA	TRBJ1-2	TGTGCCAGCAGTGACAGGGGGCGGGGAGGCTACACCTTC	CASSDRGRGGYTF
NA	TRBV5-8	NA	TRBJ1-1	TGTGCCAGCAGCGGAATTGGGGGCTCTGAAGCTTTCTTT	CASSGIGGSEAFF
NA	TRBV13	NA	TRBJ1-2	TGTGCCAGCAGACGGACAGATGGGAACTATGGCTACGCCTTC	CASRRTDGNYGYAF
NA	TRBV6-4	few	TRBJ1-1	TGTGCCAGCAGTGACTCGACAGAGAACACTGAAGCTTTCTTT	CASSDSTENTEAFF
NA	TRBV2	NA	TRBJ2-7	TGTGCCAGCGTGCGGGCAATGGCCTACGAGCAGTACTTC	CASVRAMAYEQYF
NA	TRBV7-2	NA	TRBJ1-1	TGTGCCAGCAGCTTAGCGCGCGGCACGAACACTGAAGCTTTCTTT	CASSLARGTNTEAFF
NA	TRBV19	NA	TRBJ2-3	TGTGCCAGTAGTTCGTCTTGGGCGCTTACTAGCACAGATACGCAGTATTTT	CASSSSWALTSTDTQYF
NA	TRBV11-2	NA	TRBJ2-7	TGTGCCAGCAGCTTTGGGGCCGCCTACGAGCAGTACTTC	CASSFGAAYEQYF
NA	TRBV30	NA	TRBJ2-3	TGTGCCTGGAGTGGGGGAGGACGCGCAGATACGCAGTATTTT	CAWSGGGRADTQYF
NA	TRBV5-1	few	TRBJ1-1	TGCGCCAGCAGCCCTCGTGGGGGAGGTGAAGCTTTCTTT	CASSPRGGGEAFF
NA	TRBV19	NA	TRBJ2-7	TGTGCCAGTAGTCTAAGACAGGTTCCCTACGAGCAGTACTTC	CASSLRQVPYEQYF
TRBD1	TRBV6-1	NA	TRBJ2-2	TGTGCCAGCAAGACAGGGACCGGGGAGCTGTTTTTT	CASKTGTGELFF
NA	TRBV10-1	NA	TRBJ2-2	TGCGCCAGCAGTGGGGTATGGACAACGAACACCGGGGAGCTGTTTTTT	CASSGVWTTNTGELFF
NA	TRBV27	NA	TRBJ2-1	TGTGCCAGCAGTTTTATTTCGGGTGAGCAGTTCTTC	CASSFISGEQFF
TRBD2	TRBV6-1	NA	TRBJ2-1	TGTGCCAGCAGTTTAATAGCGGGCGGCTACAATGAGCAGTTCTTC	CASSLIAGGYNEQFF